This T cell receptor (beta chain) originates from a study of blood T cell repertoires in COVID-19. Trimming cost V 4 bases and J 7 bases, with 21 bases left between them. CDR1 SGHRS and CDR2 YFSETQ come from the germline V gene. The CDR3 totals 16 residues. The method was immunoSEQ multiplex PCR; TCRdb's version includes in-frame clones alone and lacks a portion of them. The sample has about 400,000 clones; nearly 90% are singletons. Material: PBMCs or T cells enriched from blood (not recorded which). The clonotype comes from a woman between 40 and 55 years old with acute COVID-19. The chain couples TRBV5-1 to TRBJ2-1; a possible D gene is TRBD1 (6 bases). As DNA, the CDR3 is TGCGCCAGCAGCGGAACAGGGCCCGGGGCTGGGAATGAGCAGTTCTTC. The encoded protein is CASSGTGPGAGNEQFF.